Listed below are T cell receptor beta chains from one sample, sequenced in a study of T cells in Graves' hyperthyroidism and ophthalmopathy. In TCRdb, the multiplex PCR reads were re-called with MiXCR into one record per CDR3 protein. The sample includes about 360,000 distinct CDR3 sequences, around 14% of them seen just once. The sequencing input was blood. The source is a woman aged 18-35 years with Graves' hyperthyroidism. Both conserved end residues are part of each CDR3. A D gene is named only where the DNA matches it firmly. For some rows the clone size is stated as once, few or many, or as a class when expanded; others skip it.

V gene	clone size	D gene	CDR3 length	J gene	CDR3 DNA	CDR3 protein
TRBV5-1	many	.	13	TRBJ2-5	TGCGCCAGCAGCAAGGGGGAAACGGAGACCCAGTACTTC	CASSKGETETQYF
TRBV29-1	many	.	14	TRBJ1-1	TGCAGCGTTGCCGTTGACAGCTTGAACACTGAAGCTTTCTTT	CSVAVDSLNTEAFF
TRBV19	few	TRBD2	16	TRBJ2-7	TGTGCCAGTAGTAAAGAGGGGACTAGCGGAGATTACGAGCAGTACTTC	CASSKEGTSGDYEQYF
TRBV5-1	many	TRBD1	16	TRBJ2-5	TGCGCCAGCAGCTCCCTGGACAGGGGTCCTCAAGAGACCCAGTACTTC	CASSSLDRGPQETQYF
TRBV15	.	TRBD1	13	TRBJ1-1	TGTGCCACCAGCAGCCCAAACAGGGGCGGCGCTTTCTTT	CATSSPNRGGAFF
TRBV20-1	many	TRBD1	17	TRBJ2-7	TGCAGTGCCCTCCGGCAGGGGGCTCCCAGGAGCTCCTACGAGCAGTACTTC	CSALRQGAPRSSYEQYF
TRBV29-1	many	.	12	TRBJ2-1	TGCAGTATTGTAGTTCAATACAATGAGCAGTTCTTC	CSIVVQYNEQFF
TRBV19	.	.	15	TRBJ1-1	TGTGCCAGTAGTATAAGGGCAGAAGAGAACACTGAAGCTTTCTTT	CASSIRAEENTEAFF
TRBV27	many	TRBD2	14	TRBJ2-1	TGTGCCAGCGGAGCGGGAGGCTCCTACAATGAGCAGTTCTTC	CASGAGGSYNEQFF
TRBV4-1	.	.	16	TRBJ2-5	TGCGCCAGCAGTAACCTAATTCGGGCGTTAGGAGAGACCCAGTACTTC	CASSNLIRALGETQYF
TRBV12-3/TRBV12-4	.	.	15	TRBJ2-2	TGTGCCAGCAGTTTCCCCGGACAGTCAACCGGGGAGCTGTTTTTT	CASSFPGQSTGELFF
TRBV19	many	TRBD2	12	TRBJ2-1	TGTGCCAGCGGACTAGCTGGGCATGAGCAGTTCTTC	CASGLAGHEQFF
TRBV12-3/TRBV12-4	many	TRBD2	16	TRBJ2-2	TGTGCCACATCACCGGGACTAGCGGCGAACACCGGGGAGCTGTTTTTT	CATSPGLAANTGELFF
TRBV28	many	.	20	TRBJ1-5	TGTGCCAGCAGTGAGGTTTACGGACAGCAAGTTGGGTCGATCAATCAGCCCCAGCATTTT	CASSEVYGQQVGSINQPQHF
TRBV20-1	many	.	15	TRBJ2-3	TGCAGTGCCGTAGGCGAGGACAGAGCCACAGATACGCAGTATTTT	CSAVGEDRATDTQYF
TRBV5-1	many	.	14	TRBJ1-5	TGCGCCAGCAGTCCGACAGCAGGGGATCAGCCCCAGCATTTT	CASSPTAGDQPQHF
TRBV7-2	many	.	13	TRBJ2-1	TGTGCCAGCAGCTCCATATCGGAGAATGAGCAGTTCTTC	CASSSISENEQFF
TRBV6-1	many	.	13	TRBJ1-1	TGTGCCAGCAGTGAAGTCCCAGAGACTGAAGCTTTCTTT	CASSEVPETEAFF
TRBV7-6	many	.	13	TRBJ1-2	TGTGCCAGCAGCTTAGCGCCCGAACTTGGCTACACCTTC	CASSLAPELGYTF
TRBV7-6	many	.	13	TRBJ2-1	TGTGCCAGCACGAGTAGTGTAGCAAATGAGCAGTTCTTC	CASTSSVANEQFF
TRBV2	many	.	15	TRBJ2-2	TGTGCCAGCAGTAAGGACAGCGCGAACACCGGGGAGCTGTTTTTT	CASSKDSANTGELFF
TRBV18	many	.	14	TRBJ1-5	TGTGCCAGCTCACAGGAGATCAGCAATCAGCCCCAGCATTTT	CASSQEISNQPQHF
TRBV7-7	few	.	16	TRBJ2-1	TGTGCTAGCAGCTTAGAGCAGGACGCGAGGGACAATGAGCAGTTCTTC	CASSLEQDARDNEQFF
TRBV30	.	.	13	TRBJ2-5	TGTGCCTGGAGCAGGACACCAGGGGAGACCCAGTACTTC	CAWSRTPGETQYF
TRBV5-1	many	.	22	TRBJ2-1	TGCGCCAGCAGCTTGGACCTCACACGGTTTAACGGGAGTAAAGTAACCTACAATGAGCAGTTCTTC	CASSLDLTRFNGSKVTYNEQFF
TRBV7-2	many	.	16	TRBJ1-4	TGTGCCAGCAGCTCACAGGGCGTTGCAACTAATGAAAAACTGTTTTTT	CASSSQGVATNEKLFF